These T cell receptor beta chains were read from a single sample in a study of T cells in Graves' hyperthyroidism and ophthalmopathy. Each CDR3 protein gets one entry after TCRdb re-called the multiplex PCR reads with MiXCR. Altogether about 720,000 distinct CDR3 sequences are present, about 19% being singletons, with the ten largest covering approximately 15%. Sequencing input: blood. The receptors were gathered from a woman aged 50 to 65 with Graves' hyperthyroidism that later progressed to Graves' ophthalmopathy. Each CDR3 is given with its conserved first and last residue. The D gene is left open where the match is weak. The size entry is marked missing in some rows and otherwise reads once, few, many or a size class.

D gene: -
J gene: TRBJ2-5
V gene: TRBV3-1
clone size: few
CDR3 protein: CASLQGTSETQYF
CDR3 DNA: TGTGCCAGCTTACAGGGAACCTCAGAGACCCAGTACTTC

D gene: -
J gene: TRBJ1-2
V gene: TRBV20-1
clone size: many
CDR3 protein: CSAPYREGGYTF
CDR3 DNA: TGCAGTGCTCCATACAGGGAGGGTGGCTACACCTTC

D gene: -
J gene: TRBJ1-2
V gene: TRBV29-1
clone size: -
CDR3 protein: CSVDSSDGYTF
CDR3 DNA: TGCAGCGTCGACAGTTCAGATGGCTACACCTTC

D gene: -
J gene: TRBJ1-6
V gene: TRBV3-1
clone size: -
CDR3 protein: CASSQGGAWGGSPLHF
CDR3 DNA: TGTGCCAGCAGCCAAGGGGGCGCTTGGGGAGGGTCACCCCTCCACTTT

D gene: TRBD2
J gene: TRBJ2-7
V gene: TRBV20-1
clone size: many
CDR3 protein: CSARGGGIYSYEQYF
CDR3 DNA: TGCAGTGCTAGAGGGGGAGGGATTTACTCCTACGAGCAGTACTTC

D gene: -
J gene: TRBJ1-4
V gene: TRBV9
clone size: -
CDR3 protein: CASSVGGANEKLFF
CDR3 DNA: TGTGCCAGCAGCGTAGGGGGGGCTAATGAAAAACTGTTTTTT

D gene: -
J gene: TRBJ2-7
V gene: TRBV20-1
clone size: -
CDR3 protein: CSLGVNEQYF
CDR3 DNA: TGCAGTCTCGGGGTTAACGAGCAGTACTTC

D gene: TRBD1
J gene: TRBJ1-1
V gene: TRBV5-6
clone size: few
CDR3 protein: CASSPLEKTGEAFF
CDR3 DNA: TGTGCCAGCAGCCCCCTGGAGAAGACAGGGGAGGCTTTCTTT

D gene: -
J gene: TRBJ1-2
V gene: TRBV25-1
clone size: few
CDR3 protein: CASSGGGGANYGYTF
CDR3 DNA: TGTGCCAGCAGTGGGGGAGGCGGAGCTAACTATGGCTACACCTTC

D gene: TRBD1
J gene: TRBJ1-5
V gene: TRBV20-1
clone size: few
CDR3 protein: CSAYPGQGNQPQHF
CDR3 DNA: TGCAGTGCTTACCCGGGACAGGGTAACCAGCCCCAGCATTTT

D gene: TRBD1
J gene: TRBJ1-2
V gene: TRBV12-3/TRBV12-4
clone size: -
CDR3 protein: CASSLGQGSFYTF
CDR3 DNA: TGTGCCAGCAGCCTTGGACAGGGGTCGTTCTACACCTTC

D gene: -
J gene: TRBJ2-3
V gene: TRBV9
clone size: -
CDR3 protein: CASSVATVPTDTQYF
CDR3 DNA: TGTGCCAGCAGCGTCGCCACGGTGCCCACAGATACGCAGTATTTT

D gene: -
J gene: TRBJ2-5
V gene: TRBV7-9
clone size: -
CDR3 protein: CASSLRLGMETQYF
CDR3 DNA: TGTGCCAGCAGCCTCAGACTTGGTATGGAGACCCAGTACTTC

D gene: TRBD1
J gene: TRBJ2-2
V gene: TRBV5-1
clone size: -
CDR3 protein: CASTLGQGVTGELFF
CDR3 DNA: TGCGCCAGCACCCTCGGACAGGGCGTCACCGGGGAGCTGTTTTTT

D gene: -
J gene: TRBJ2-3
V gene: TRBV12-3/TRBV12-4
clone size: -
CDR3 protein: CASTDDLGSHTQYF
CDR3 DNA: TGTGCCAGCACCGACGACTTAGGGTCACATACGCAGTATTTT

D gene: TRBD1
J gene: TRBJ1-1
V gene: TRBV6-5
clone size: -
CDR3 protein: CASSLLLQGVKAEAFF
CDR3 DNA: TGTGCCAGCAGCTTATTACTGCAGGGGGTAAAGGCTGAAGCTTTCTTT

D gene: -
J gene: TRBJ1-5
V gene: TRBV20-1
clone size: many
CDR3 protein: CSARDWGAGDNQPQHF
CDR3 DNA: TGCAGTGCTAGAGATTGGGGGGCAGGTGACAATCAGCCCCAGCATTTT

D gene: TRBD1
J gene: TRBJ1-4
V gene: TRBV7-9
clone size: -
CDR3 protein: CATRLAGGHEKLFF
CDR3 DNA: TGTGCCACCCGCTTGGCAGGGGGCCATGAAAAACTGTTTTTT

D gene: TRBD1
J gene: TRBJ1-1
V gene: TRBV6-1
clone size: many
CDR3 protein: CASSDRTGRTEAFF
CDR3 DNA: TGTGCCAGCAGTGACAGGACAGGGAGGACTGAAGCTTTCTTT

D gene: TRBD1
J gene: TRBJ1-1
V gene: TRBV5-1
clone size: -
CDR3 protein: CASSASGTGGTEAFF
CDR3 DNA: TGCGCCAGCAGCGCCTCCGGGACAGGGGGCACTGAAGCTTTCTTT

D gene: TRBD1
J gene: TRBJ1-1
V gene: TRBV6-6
clone size: few
CDR3 protein: CASSYSYRGSTEAFF
CDR3 DNA: TGTGCCAGCAGTTACTCGTACAGGGGGTCCACTGAAGCTTTCTTT

D gene: -
J gene: TRBJ1-2
V gene: TRBV29-1
clone size: once
CDR3 protein: CSVEDRPADGYTF
CDR3 DNA: TGCAGCGTTGAAGATCGGCCTGCTGATGGCTACACCTTC

D gene: -
J gene: TRBJ1-2
V gene: TRBV20-1
clone size: few
CDR3 protein: CSAFKRGYTF
CDR3 DNA: TGCAGTGCTTTTAAGAGGGGCTACACCTTC

D gene: -
J gene: TRBJ1-1
V gene: TRBV3-1
clone size: few
CDR3 protein: CASSPSPGRTEAFF
CDR3 DNA: TGTGCCAGCAGCCCTTCTCCGGGCCGCACTGAAGCTTTCTTT

D gene: -
J gene: TRBJ1-1
V gene: TRBV19
clone size: -
CDR3 protein: CASNLNTEAFF
CDR3 DNA: TGTGCCAGCAACTTGAACACTGAAGCTTTCTTT

D gene: TRBD1
J gene: TRBJ2-1
V gene: TRBV20-1
clone size: many
CDR3 protein: CSAGNRDSRASYNEQFF
CDR3 DNA: TGCAGTGCTGGCAACCGGGACAGCAGAGCCTCCTACAATGAGCAGTTCTTC

D gene: TRBD2
J gene: TRBJ2-1
V gene: TRBV6-1
clone size: few
CDR3 protein: CASSRSGERGNYNEQFF
CDR3 DNA: TGTGCCAGCAGCCGCTCTGGCGAGCGGGGAAACTACAATGAGCAGTTCTTC

D gene: -
J gene: TRBJ2-1
V gene: TRBV7-3
clone size: -
CDR3 protein: CASSSWGASSTNEQFF
CDR3 DNA: TGTGCCAGCAGCTCATGGGGGGCCTCCTCGACCAATGAGCAGTTCTTC

D gene: -
J gene: TRBJ1-6
V gene: TRBV5-1
clone size: few
CDR3 protein: CASSLAAGRSSPLHF
CDR3 DNA: TGCGCCAGCAGCTTGGCCGCCGGCCGAAGTTCACCCCTCCACTTT

D gene: -
J gene: TRBJ1-1
V gene: TRBV3-1
clone size: many
CDR3 protein: CASSHYPGEAFF
CDR3 DNA: TGTGCCAGCAGCCACTACCCGGGGGAGGCTTTCTTT

D gene: -
J gene: TRBJ2-7
V gene: TRBV7-9
clone size: few
CDR3 protein: CASSFTGYEQYF
CDR3 DNA: TGTGCCAGCAGCTTTACAGGCTACGAGCAGTACTTC

D gene: -
J gene: TRBJ1-6
V gene: TRBV3-1
clone size: many
CDR3 protein: CASSQVPTPLHF
CDR3 DNA: TGTGCCAGCAGCCAAGTTCCCACACCCCTCCACTTT

D gene: TRBD1
J gene: TRBJ2-5
V gene: TRBV19
clone size: -
CDR3 protein: CASRRGTGSLQETQYF
CDR3 DNA: TGTGCCAGTAGACGAGGGACAGGGAGTTTACAAGAGACCCAGTACTTC

D gene: -
J gene: TRBJ1-5
V gene: TRBV20-1
clone size: -
CDR3 protein: CSGVDGPNQPQHF
CDR3 DNA: TGCAGCGGGGTCGACGGTCCTAATCAGCCCCAGCATTTT

D gene: TRBD1
J gene: TRBJ1-1
V gene: TRBV3-1
clone size: many
CDR3 protein: CASSQVAGGRNTEAFF
CDR3 DNA: TGTGCCAGCAGCCAAGTCGCAGGGGGACGAAACACTGAAGCTTTCTTT

D gene: -
J gene: TRBJ2-7
V gene: TRBV18
clone size: many
CDR3 protein: CASSPPTGDPYEQYF
CDR3 DNA: TGTGCCAGCTCACCGCCGACCGGGGACCCCTACGAGCAGTACTTC

D gene: TRBD1
J gene: TRBJ1-6
V gene: TRBV12-3/TRBV12-4
clone size: -
CDR3 protein: CASRAPGTGGSPLHF
CDR3 DNA: TGTGCCAGCAGAGCCCCCGGGACAGGGGGTTCACCCCTCCACTTT

D gene: -
J gene: TRBJ2-2
V gene: TRBV6-2/TRBV6-3
clone size: few
CDR3 protein: CASKRGNTGELFF
CDR3 DNA: TGTGCCAGCAAAAGGGGGAACACCGGGGAGCTGTTTTTT

D gene: TRBD1
J gene: TRBJ1-2
V gene: TRBV5-1
clone size: few
CDR3 protein: CASSFMMDRNYGYTF
CDR3 DNA: TGCGCCAGCAGCTTCATGATGGACAGGAACTATGGCTACACCTTC

D gene: TRBD2
J gene: TRBJ2-2
V gene: TRBV20-1
clone size: -
CDR3 protein: CSARDYAGENTGELFF
CDR3 DNA: TGCAGTGCTAGAGATTACGCGGGGGAGAACACCGGGGAGCTGTTTTTT

D gene: -
J gene: TRBJ2-2
V gene: TRBV19
clone size: few
CDR3 protein: CATTGTPRGGELFF
CDR3 DNA: TGTGCCACCACCGGGACCCCCCGAGGAGGGGAGCTGTTTTTT

D gene: -
J gene: TRBJ1-4
V gene: TRBV7-2
clone size: many
CDR3 protein: CASSLAQGRAAEKLFF
CDR3 DNA: TGTGCCAGCAGCTTAGCACAAGGTCGGGCAGCCGAAAAACTGTTTTTT

D gene: -
J gene: TRBJ1-1
V gene: TRBV5-1
clone size: few
CDR3 protein: CASSWIYMNTEAFF
CDR3 DNA: TGCGCCAGCAGCTGGATCTATATGAACACTGAAGCTTTCTTT

D gene: -
J gene: TRBJ1-2
V gene: TRBV2
clone size: many
CDR3 protein: CASSAQEFYGYTF
CDR3 DNA: TGTGCCAGCAGCGCCCAGGAGTTCTATGGCTACACCTTC

D gene: TRBD1
J gene: TRBJ2-7
V gene: TRBV27
clone size: -
CDR3 protein: CASSLSSGTATYEQYF
CDR3 DNA: TGTGCCAGCAGTTTATCGTCCGGGACAGCTACCTACGAGCAGTACTTC

D gene: -
J gene: TRBJ2-2
V gene: TRBV12-3/TRBV12-4
clone size: -
CDR3 protein: CASRQLTGELFF
CDR3 DNA: TGTGCCAGCCGACAACTCACCGGGGAGCTGTTTTTT

D gene: -
J gene: TRBJ1-5
V gene: TRBV19
clone size: many
CDR3 protein: CASSPGTINSNQPQHF
CDR3 DNA: TGTGCCAGTAGTCCCGGGACAATTAATAGCAATCAGCCCCAGCATTTT

D gene: TRBD1
J gene: TRBJ1-6
V gene: TRBV24-1
clone size: -
CDR3 protein: CATSSPEHRGFSLVNSPLHF
CDR3 DNA: TGTGCCACCAGTAGTCCGGAGCACAGGGGGTTTAGTCTTGTGAATTCACCCCTCCACTTT